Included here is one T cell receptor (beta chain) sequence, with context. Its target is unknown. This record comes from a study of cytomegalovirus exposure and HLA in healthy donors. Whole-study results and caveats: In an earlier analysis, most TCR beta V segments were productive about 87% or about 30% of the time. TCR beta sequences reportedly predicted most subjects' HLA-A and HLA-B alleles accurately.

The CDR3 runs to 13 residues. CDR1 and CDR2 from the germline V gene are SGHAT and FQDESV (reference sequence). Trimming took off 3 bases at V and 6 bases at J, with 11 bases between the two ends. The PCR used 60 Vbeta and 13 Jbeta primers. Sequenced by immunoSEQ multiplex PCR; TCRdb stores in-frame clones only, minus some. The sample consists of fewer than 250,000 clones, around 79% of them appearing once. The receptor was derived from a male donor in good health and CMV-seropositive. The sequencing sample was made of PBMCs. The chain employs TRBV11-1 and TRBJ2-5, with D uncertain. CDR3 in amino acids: CASSFGPAKTQYF. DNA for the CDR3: TGTGCCAGCAGCTTTGGGCCGGCAAAGACCCAGTACTTC. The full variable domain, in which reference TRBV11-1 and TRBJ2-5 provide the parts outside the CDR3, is EAEVAQSPRYKITEKSQAVAFWCDPISGHATLYWYRQILGQGPELLVQFQDESVVDDSQLPKDRFSAERLKGVDSTLKIQPAELGDSAMYLCASSFGPAKTQYFGPGTRLLVL.